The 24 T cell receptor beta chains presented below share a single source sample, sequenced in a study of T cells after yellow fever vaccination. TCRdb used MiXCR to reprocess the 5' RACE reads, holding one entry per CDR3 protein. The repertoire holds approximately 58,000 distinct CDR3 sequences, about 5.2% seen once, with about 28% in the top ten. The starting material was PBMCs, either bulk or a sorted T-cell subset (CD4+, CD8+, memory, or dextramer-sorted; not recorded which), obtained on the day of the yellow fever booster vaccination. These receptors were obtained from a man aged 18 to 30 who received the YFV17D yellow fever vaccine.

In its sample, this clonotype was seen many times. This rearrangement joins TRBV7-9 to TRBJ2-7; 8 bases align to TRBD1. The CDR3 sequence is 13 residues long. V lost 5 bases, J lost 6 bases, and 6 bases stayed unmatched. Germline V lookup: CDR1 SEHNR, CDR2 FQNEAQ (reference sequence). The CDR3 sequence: CASSPRDRSEQYV. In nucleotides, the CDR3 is TGTGCCAGCAGCCCCCGGGACAGGAGCGAGCAGTACGTC.

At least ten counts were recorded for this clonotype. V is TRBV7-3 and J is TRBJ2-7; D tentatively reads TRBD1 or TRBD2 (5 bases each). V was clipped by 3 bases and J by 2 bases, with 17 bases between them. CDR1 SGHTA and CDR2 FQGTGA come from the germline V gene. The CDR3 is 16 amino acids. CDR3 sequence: CASSFHDRDRTYEQYV. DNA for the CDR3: TGTGCCAGCAGCTTCCACGACCGGGACCGAACCTACGAGCAGTACGTC.

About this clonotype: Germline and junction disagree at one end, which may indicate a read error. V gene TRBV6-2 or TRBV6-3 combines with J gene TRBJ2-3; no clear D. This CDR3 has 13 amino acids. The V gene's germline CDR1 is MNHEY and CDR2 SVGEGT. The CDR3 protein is CASRHPYTDAQYF. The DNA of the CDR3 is TGTGCCAGCAGACATCCCTACACAGATGCGCAGTATTTT.

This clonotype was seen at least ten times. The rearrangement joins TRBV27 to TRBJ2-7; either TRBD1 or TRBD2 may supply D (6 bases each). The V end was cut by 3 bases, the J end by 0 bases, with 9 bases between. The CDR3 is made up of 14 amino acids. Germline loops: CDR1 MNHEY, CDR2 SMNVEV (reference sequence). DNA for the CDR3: TGTGCCAGCAGTTTCGGGGGCGGCTCCTACGAGCAGTACTTC. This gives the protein CASSFGGGSYEQYF.

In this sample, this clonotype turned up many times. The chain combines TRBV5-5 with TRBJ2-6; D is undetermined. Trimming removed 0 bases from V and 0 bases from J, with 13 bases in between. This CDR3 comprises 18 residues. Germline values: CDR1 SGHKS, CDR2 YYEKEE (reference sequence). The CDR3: CASSLAPGVVSGANVLTF. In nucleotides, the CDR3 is TGTGCCAGCAGCTTGGCTCCGGGTGTGGTCTCTGGGGCCAACGTCCTGACTTTC.

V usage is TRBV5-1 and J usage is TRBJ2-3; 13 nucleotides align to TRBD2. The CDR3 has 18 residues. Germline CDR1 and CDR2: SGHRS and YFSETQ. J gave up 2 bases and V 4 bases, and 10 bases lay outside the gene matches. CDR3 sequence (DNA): TGCGCCAGCAGCACACGGACTAGCGGGGGACCTAACACAGATACGCAGTATTTT. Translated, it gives CASSTRTSGGPNTDTQYF.

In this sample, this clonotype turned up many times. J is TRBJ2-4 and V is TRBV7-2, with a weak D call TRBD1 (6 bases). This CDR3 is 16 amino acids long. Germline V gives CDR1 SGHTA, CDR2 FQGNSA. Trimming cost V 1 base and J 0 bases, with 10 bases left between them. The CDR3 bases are TGTGCCAGCAGCTTAGAGACAGGACTAGCCAAAAACATTCAGTACTTC. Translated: CASSLETGLAKNIQYF.

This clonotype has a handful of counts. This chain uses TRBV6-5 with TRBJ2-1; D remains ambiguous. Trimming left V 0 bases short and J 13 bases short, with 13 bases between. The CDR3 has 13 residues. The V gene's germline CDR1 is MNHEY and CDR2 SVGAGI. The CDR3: CASSYSPRADQFF. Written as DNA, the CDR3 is TGTGCCAGCAGTTACTCCCCCCGGGCTGACCAGTTCTTC.

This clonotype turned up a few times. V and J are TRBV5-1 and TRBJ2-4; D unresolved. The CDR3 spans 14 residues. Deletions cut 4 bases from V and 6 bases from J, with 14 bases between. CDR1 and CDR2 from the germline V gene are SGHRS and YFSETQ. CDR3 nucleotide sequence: TGCGCCAGCAGCCCCGAGCCACCCGGAAACATTCAGTACTTC. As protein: CASSPEPPGNIQYF.

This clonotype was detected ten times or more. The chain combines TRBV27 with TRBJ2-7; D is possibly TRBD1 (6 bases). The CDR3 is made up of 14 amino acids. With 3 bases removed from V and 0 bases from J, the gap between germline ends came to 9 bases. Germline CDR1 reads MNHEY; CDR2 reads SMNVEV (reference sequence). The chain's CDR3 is CASSFGGSSYEQYF. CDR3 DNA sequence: TGTGCCAGCAGTTTTGGGGGCAGCTCCTACGAGCAGTACTTC.

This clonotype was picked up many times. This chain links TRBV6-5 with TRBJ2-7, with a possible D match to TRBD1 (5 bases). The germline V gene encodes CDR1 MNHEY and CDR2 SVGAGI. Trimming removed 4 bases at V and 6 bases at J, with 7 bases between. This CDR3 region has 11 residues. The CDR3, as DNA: TGTGCCAGCAGTTCTGACAGCGAGCAGTACTTC. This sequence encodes CASSSDSEQYF.

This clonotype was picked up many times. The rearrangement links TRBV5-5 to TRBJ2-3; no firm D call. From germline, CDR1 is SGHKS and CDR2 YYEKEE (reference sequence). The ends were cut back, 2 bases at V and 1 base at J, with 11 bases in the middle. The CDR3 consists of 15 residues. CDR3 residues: CASSFEMWGTDTQYF. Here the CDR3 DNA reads TGTGCCAGCAGCTTTGAGATGTGGGGCACAGATACGCAGTATTTT.

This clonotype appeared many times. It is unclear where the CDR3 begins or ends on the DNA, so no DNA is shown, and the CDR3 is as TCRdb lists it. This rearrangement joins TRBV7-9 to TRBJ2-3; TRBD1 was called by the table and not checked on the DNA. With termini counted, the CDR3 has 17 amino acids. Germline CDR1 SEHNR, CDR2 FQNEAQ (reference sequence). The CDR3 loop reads CASSPIRARVYTDTQYF.

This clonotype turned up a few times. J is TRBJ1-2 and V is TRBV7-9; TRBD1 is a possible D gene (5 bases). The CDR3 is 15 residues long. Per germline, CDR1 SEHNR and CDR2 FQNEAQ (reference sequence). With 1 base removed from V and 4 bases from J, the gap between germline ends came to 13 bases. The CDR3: CASSLGKRGVYGYTF. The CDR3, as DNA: TGTGCCAGCAGCTTAGGCAAGCGGGGGGTCTATGGCTACACCTTC.

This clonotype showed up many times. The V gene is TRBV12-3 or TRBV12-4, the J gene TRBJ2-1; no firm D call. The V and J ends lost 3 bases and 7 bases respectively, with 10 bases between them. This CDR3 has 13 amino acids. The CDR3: CASSFGGDNEQFF. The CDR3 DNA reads TGTGCCAGCAGTTTTGGTGGTGATAATGAGCAGTTCTTC.

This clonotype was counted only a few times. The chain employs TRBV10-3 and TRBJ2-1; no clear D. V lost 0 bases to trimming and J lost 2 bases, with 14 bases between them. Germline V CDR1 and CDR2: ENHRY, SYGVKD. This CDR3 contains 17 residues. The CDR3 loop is CAISESTAELTYNEQFF. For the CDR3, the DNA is TGTGCCATCAGTGAGTCGACGGCGGAACTTACCTACAATGAGCAGTTCTTC.

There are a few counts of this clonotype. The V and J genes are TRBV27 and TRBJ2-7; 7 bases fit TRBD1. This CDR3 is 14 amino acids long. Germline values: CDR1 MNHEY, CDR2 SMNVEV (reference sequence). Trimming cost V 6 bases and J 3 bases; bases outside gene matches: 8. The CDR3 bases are TGTGCCAGCAGACCACATACAGGGGACTACGAGCAGTACGTC. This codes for CASRPHTGDYEQYV.

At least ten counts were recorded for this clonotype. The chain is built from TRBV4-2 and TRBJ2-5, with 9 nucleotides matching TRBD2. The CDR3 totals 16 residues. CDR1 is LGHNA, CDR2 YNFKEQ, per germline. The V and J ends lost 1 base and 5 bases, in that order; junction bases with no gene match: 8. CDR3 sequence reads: CASSQGGGGASETQYF. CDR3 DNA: TGTGCCAGCAGCCAAGGGGGCGGGGGGGCCTCGGAGACCCAGTACTTC.

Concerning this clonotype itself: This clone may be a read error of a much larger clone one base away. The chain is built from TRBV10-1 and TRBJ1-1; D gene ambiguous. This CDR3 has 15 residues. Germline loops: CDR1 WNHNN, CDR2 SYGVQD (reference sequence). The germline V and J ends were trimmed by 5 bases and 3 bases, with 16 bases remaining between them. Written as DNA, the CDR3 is TGCGCCAGCAGTCCTGCACCTGGCATGTACACTGAAGCTTTCTTT. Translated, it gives CASSPAPGMYTEAFF.

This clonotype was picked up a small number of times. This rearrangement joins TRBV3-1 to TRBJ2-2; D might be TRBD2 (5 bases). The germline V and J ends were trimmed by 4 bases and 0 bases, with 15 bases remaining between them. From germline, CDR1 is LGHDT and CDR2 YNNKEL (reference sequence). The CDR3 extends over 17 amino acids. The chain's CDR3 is CASSPRVATTNTGELFF. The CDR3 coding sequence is TGTGCCAGCAGCCCACGGGTCGCGACTACGAACACCGGGGAGCTGTTTTTT.

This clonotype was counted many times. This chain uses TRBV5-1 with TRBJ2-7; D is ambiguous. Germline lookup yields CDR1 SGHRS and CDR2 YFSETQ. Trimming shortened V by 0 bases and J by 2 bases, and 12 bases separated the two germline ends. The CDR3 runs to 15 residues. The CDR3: CASSLAPDAPYEQYF. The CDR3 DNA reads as TGCGCCAGCAGCTTGGCCCCGGATGCCCCCTACGAGCAGTACTTC.

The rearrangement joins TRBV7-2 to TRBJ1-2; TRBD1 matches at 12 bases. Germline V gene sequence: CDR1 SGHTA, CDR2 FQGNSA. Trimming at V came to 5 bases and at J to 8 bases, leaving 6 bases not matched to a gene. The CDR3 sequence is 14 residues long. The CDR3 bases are TGTGCCAGCAGCCTCGGGACAGGGGGCGCGGGCTACACCTTC. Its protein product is CASSLGTGGAGYTF.

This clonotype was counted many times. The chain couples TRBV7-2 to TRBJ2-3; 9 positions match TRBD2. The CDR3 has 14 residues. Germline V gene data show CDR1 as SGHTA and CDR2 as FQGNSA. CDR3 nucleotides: TGTGTGGGGGTGCGGGGGGGCCTGTCAGATACGCAGTATTTT. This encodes CVGVRGGLSDTQYF.

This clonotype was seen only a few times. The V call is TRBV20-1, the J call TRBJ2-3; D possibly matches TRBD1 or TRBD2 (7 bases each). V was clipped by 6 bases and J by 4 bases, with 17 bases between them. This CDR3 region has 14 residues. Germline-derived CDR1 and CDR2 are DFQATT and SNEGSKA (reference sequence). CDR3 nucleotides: TGCAGTGCCCTCAGGGGGGGCTTTTCAGATACGCAGTATTTT. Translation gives CSALRGGFSDTQYF.